These 16 T cell receptor beta chains originate from one sample sequenced in a study of human T cells and chemical hapten exposure. Specified time point: patch test 3, about 24 weeks after DPC sensitization. Treatment meaning: therapeutic diphenylcyclopropenone sensitization with weekly scalp DPC. TCRdb re-analysed the RACE reads in MiXCR, keeping a single row per CDR3 protein. The sample lists over 65,000 distinct CDR3 sequences, around 10% seen once, with roughly 1.5% in the top ten. The sequencing used whole blood, collected in connection with sensitization to the hapten diphenylcyclopropenone (DPC). Source of these receptors: a woman aged 45-60 years with alopecia areata. Some clones in this sample may be carry-over from other donors' samples.

This clonotype was recorded many times. The chain employs TRBV18 and TRBJ1-1; D is unclear. There are 15 residues in the CDR3. Germline CDR1 KGHSH, CDR2 LQKENI. Trimming took 0 bases from V and 1 from J, leaving 9 bases between them. The CDR3 reads CASSPPSVQNTEAFF. The CDR3 nucleotides are TGTGCCAGCTCACCACCGTCGGTCCAGAACACTGAAGCTTTCTTT.

The chain carries TRBV28 and TRBJ1-4; 8 bases agree with TRBD1. Trimming removed 6 bases from V and 4 bases from J; junction bases left unmatched: 7. Germline loops: CDR1 MDHEN, CDR2 SYDVKM. CDR3 length equals 15 residues. CDR3 amino acids: CASRPQGAVNEKLFF. In nucleotides, the CDR3 is TGTGCCAGCAGACCCCAGGGGGCAGTTAATGAAAAACTGTTTTTT.

This clonotype has a handful of counts. The J gene is TRBJ2-1, the V gene TRBV20-1; D gene ambiguous. V lost 0 bases to trimming and J lost 6 bases, with 6 bases between them. The germline V gene encodes CDR1 DFQATT and CDR2 SNEGSKA (reference sequence). The CDR3 loop spans 12 amino acids. This CDR3 reads CSAREDGNEQFF. As DNA, the CDR3 is TGCAGTGCTAGAGAGGATGGCAATGAGCAGTTCTTC.

This clonotype was observed many times. The chain is built from TRBV7-2 and TRBJ2-5; D might be TRBD1 (5 bases). Germline V gene lookup returns CDR1 SGHTA and CDR2 FQGNSA. Trimming removed 3 bases from V and 2 bases from J, with 7 bases in between. The CDR3 is 13 amino acids. The CDR3 nucleotides are TGTGCCAGCAGCTTCCAGGGACAAGAGACCCAGTACTTC. The encoded protein is CASSFQGQETQYF.

This clonotype was recorded a few times. The rearrangement links TRBV5-1 to TRBJ2-3, with D possibly matching TRBD1 (6 bases). The germline CDR1 and CDR2 sequences are SGHRS and YFSETQ. Trimming left V 2 bases short and J 1 base short, with 11 bases between. This CDR3 comprises 15 residues. As DNA, the CDR3 is TGCGCCAGCAGCTTACAGGGCTTGGGCACAGATACGCAGTATTTT. It translates to CASSLQGLGTDTQYF.

In its sample, this clonotype was seen many times. The chain carries TRBV6-5 and TRBJ2-5; 9 bases map to TRBD2. V lost 4 bases to trimming and J lost 2 bases; unmatched junction nucleotides: 5. CDR3 size: 15 residues. CDR1 is MNHEY, CDR2 SVGAGI, per germline. CDR3 bases: TGTGCCAGCAGTTCCCTGACTAGCGGACAAGAGACCCAGTACTTC. Translation gives CASSSLTSGQETQYF.

This clonotype appeared many times. The J gene is TRBJ2-7, the V gene TRBV7-9; 9 bases line up with TRBD1. The CDR3 spans 15 residues. V was clipped by 5 bases and J by 3 bases; unmatched bases: 8. Germline values: CDR1 SEHNR, CDR2 FQNEAQ (reference sequence). CDR3 sequence: CASSLLRDRVYEQYF. The CDR3 nucleotides are TGTGCCAGCAGCCTACTGAGGGACAGGGTCTACGAGCAGTACTTC.

This clonotype appeared many times. The rearrangement uses TRBV19 and TRBJ2-2; D remains ambiguous. CDR1 and CDR2 (germline): LNHDA, SQIVND (reference sequence). The CDR3 is 13 amino acids. V was clipped by 6 bases and J by 3 bases, with 8 bases between them. CDR3 residues: CASSQDHTGELFF. In DNA form, the CDR3 reads TGTGCCAGTAGCCAAGATCACACCGGGGAGCTGTTTTTT.

This clonotype has only a few counts. The gene calls are TRBV5-1 and TRBJ2-5; 12 nucleotides agree with TRBD2. The CDR3 is 16 amino acids. Germline trimming cut 4 bases from V and 5 bases from J; bases unmatched to any gene: 9. The germline gives CDR1 SGHRS, CDR2 YFSETQ. The CDR3 DNA reads as TGCGCCAGCAGCCTATGGACTAGCGGGAACTCCGAGACCCAGTACTTC. It encodes CASSLWTSGNSETQYF.

This chain links TRBV21-1 with TRBJ1-5; whether TRBD1, the table's D call, matches the DNA was not checked. TRBV21-1 is a pseudogene segment. This CDR3 spans 13 amino acids. The CDR3: CASSHRRGRPQHF. CDR3 DNA: TGTGCCAGCAGCCACAGGCGAGGAAGGCCCCAGCATTTT.

There are a few counts of this clonotype. The J gene is TRBJ2-1, the V gene TRBV4-2; 9 bases are a match to TRBD1. V shed 9 bases, J shed 0 bases, and the junction held 9 bases outside the gene matches. The CDR3 length is 16 residues. From germline, CDR1 is LGHNA and CDR2 YNFKEQ. The CDR3 region has the DNA TGTGCCAGTGGCGGGACAGGGCGTCGCTCCTACAATGAGCAGTTCTTC. Translated, it gives CASGGTGRRSYNEQFF.

This clonotype was seen at least ten times. The chain couples TRBV5-5 to TRBJ2-1, with D perhaps matching TRBD2 (5 bases). Trimming took 1 base from V and 4 from J, leaving 6 bases between them. CDR3 size: 13 residues. CDR1 is SGHKS, CDR2 YYEKEE, per germline (reference sequence). Written as DNA, the CDR3 is TGTGCCAGCAGCTTGTGGGAGTACAATGAGCAGTTCTTC. It specifies CASSLWEYNEQFF.

This clonotype was observed a few times. The rearrangement joins TRBV3-2 to TRBJ2-7; the D segment call TRBD1 is taken from the table without a DNA check. TRBV3-2 is tagged as a pseudogene. The CDR3 sequence is 16 residues long. In nucleotides, the CDR3 is TGTGCCAGCAGCCAGGGGCTCCGGGACAGGGGGTACGAGCAGTACTTC. Its protein product is CASSQGLRDRGYEQYF.

This clonotype was found a few times. The chain couples TRBV19 to TRBJ2-2, with 8 bases that match TRBD2. CDR3 length equals 15 residues. The germline gives CDR1 LNHDA, CDR2 SQIVND (reference sequence). The V and J ends lost 7 bases and 5 bases, in that order; junction bases with no gene match: 9. Here the CDR3 reads CASMRGLAGTGELFF. CDR3 sequence (DNA): TGTGCCAGTATGCGAGGACTAGCTGGGACCGGGGAGCTGTTTTTT.

This clonotype appeared many times. The chain links TRBV7-2 to TRBJ1-3, with D possibly TRBD1 on 5 matching bases. The germline V gene has CDR1 SGHTA and CDR2 FQGNSA. CDR3 length equals 17 residues. V was cut by 8 bases and J by 1 base, with 21 bases left in between. The CDR3 region is CASATNMAGPSGNTIYF. CDR3 coding DNA: TGTGCCAGCGCGACGAACATGGCGGGACCTTCTGGAAACACCATATATTTT. The complete variable domain, with remaining parts taken from reference TRBV7-2 and TRBJ1-3, reads GAGVSQSPSNKVTEKGKDVELRCDPISGHTALYWYRQSLGQGLEFLIYFQGNSAPDKSGLPSDRFSAERTGGSVSTLTIQRTQQEDSAVYLCASATNMAGPSGNTIYFGEGSWLTVV.

J is TRBJ2-7 and V is TRBV2, with a tentative D call TRBD2 (5 bases). This CDR3 region has 14 residues. With 6 bases removed from V and 3 bases from J, the gap between germline ends came to 15 bases. Germline V gene lookup returns CDR1 SNHLY and CDR2 FYNNEI. DNA of the CDR3: TGTGCCAGCAGCAGCCGAACGAGGGACTACGAGCAGTACTTC. Translated, it gives CASSSRTRDYEQYF.